This T cell receptor beta chain is from a study of blood T cell repertoires in COVID-19. Background on the study: Samples taken during acute and convalescent COVID-19 were collected in the United States, Italy and Spain. The analysed material was cDNA or gDNA that came from T cells, B-cell-depleted T cells, or PBMCs.

Germline CDR1 is PRHDT and CDR2 is FYEKMQ (reference sequence). The V and J ends lost 4 bases and 1 base, in that order; junction bases with no gene match: 7. The CDR3 runs to 17 residues. In the original workflow: Reference gene primer amplification gave nucleated cell count estimates. Measured with immunoSEQ multiplex PCR; TCRdb has only the in-frame clones, and not every one. Clone size and the V and J calls come from that table; the DNA yielded D and trimming. The sample includes some 250,000 clones, around nine tenths of them seen just once. This chain uses TRBV13 with TRBJ2-4; 10 bases align to TRBD2. The TCR was taken from a woman aged 40-49 years who had recovered from COVID-19. The sequencing input was peripheral blood. The CDR3 loop is CASSSLAGGVAKNIQYF. CDR3 bases: TGTGCCAGCAGCTCGTTAGCGGGAGGTGTGGCCAAAAACATTCAGTACTTC.